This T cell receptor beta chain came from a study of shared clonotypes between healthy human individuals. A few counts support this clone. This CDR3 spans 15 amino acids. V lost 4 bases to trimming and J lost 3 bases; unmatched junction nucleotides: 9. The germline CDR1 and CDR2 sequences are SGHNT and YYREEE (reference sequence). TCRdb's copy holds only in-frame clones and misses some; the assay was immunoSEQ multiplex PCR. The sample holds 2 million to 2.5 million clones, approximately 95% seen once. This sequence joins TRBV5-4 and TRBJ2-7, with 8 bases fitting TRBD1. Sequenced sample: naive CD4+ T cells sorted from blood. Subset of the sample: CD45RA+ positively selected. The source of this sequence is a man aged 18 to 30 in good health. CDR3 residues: CASSGLGQGRYEQYF. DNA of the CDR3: TGTGCCAGCAGCGGACTCGGACAGGGACGCTACGAGCAGTACTTC.